This TCR beta chain stems from a study of sequential checkpoint blockade in melanoma. This clone appeared a few times. Produced via immunoSEQ multiplex PCR; TCRdb's table is partial and in-frame only. This table has under 20,000 clones, about 81% appearing once. V lost 4 bases and J 0 bases, leaving 21 bases between the germline ends. In germline, CDR1 is MNHNS, CDR2 SASEGT. The CDR3 covers 18 residues. Treatment given: randomized to nivolumab then ipilimumab (arm A) or the reverse (arm B). No patient had prior DNA-damaging chemotherapy. Sorted cells were live CD3+CD8+, lacking CD19 and CD56, from PBMCs.

The clonotype originates from a human donor with melanoma. The gene calls are TRBV6-1 and TRBJ1-1, with D perhaps matching TRBD1 (6 bases). Sequencing was performed on CD8+ T cells sorted from blood (inferred from file names), taken from a patient given nivolumab and ipilimumab in sequence. The CDR3 loop is CASSGGTLIRSMNTEAFF. The DNA for the CDR3 is TGTGCCAGCAGTGGAGGGACATTGATTCGTTCGATGAACACTGAAGCTTTCTTT.